The 10 T cell receptor beta chains listed next were all sequenced from one sample in a study of T cells after yellow fever vaccination. Using its own MiXCR run on the 5' RACE reads, TCRdb lists one record per CDR3 protein. The data show a few hundred thousand distinct CDR3 sequences, around 4.5% seen once. This specimen was PBMCs, taken 15 days after the yellow fever booster vaccination. The receptors were sampled from a man aged 18 to 29 who received the YFV17D yellow fever vaccine.

This clonotype was counted only a few times. This CDR3 reads CASSWGRGSPLHF. CDR3 DNA: TGTGCCAGCAGCTGGGGCAGGGGTTCACCCCTCCACTTT. The V gene is TRBV7-2, the J gene TRBJ1-6, with D possibly matching TRBD1 (6 bases). With 4 bases removed from V and 9 bases from J, the gap between germline ends came to 10 bases. Germline values: CDR1 SGHTA, CDR2 FQGNSA. The CDR3 consists of 13 residues. Full variable domain (missing parts from reference TRBV7-2 and TRBJ1-6): GAGVSQSPSNKVTEKGKDVELRCDPISGHTALYWYRQSLGQGLEFLIYFQGNSAPDKSGLPSDRFSAERTGGSVSTLTIQRTQQEDSAVYLCASSWGRGSPLHFGNGTRLTVT.

V usage is TRBV7-9 and J usage is TRBJ2-5; 7 bases are shared with TRBD1. Germline CDR1 reads SEHNR; CDR2 reads FQNEAQ (reference sequence). After removal of 5 bases from V and 0 bases from J, the junction contained 6 bases not matched to a gene. CDR3 length: 15 residues. The CDR3 spells CASSTRDSYQETQYF. CDR3 bases: TGTGCCAGCAGCACCCGGGACAGCTACCAAGAGACCCAGTACTTC.

This chain uses TRBV3-1 with TRBJ2-7, with 11 bases lining up with TRBD2. The CDR3 is made up of 21 amino acids. The V gene end was trimmed by 0 bases and the J gene end by 4 bases; junction bases not matched to a gene: 20. In germline, CDR1 is LGHDT, CDR2 YNNKEL (reference sequence). The CDR3 DNA sequence: TGTGCCAGCAGCCAAGAAAGGGACAAGGTCCTAGCGGGGGGATCCGCTTACGAGCAGTACGTC. It yields the protein CASSQERDKVLAGGSAYEQYV.

The table lists this clonotype with many counts. The gene calls are TRBV4-3 and TRBJ1-2, with 8 nucleotides matching TRBD1. J lost 3 bases, V lost 4 bases, and 7 bases had no gene match. This CDR3 contains 15 residues. The germline V gene encodes CDR1 LGHNA and CDR2 YSLEER. CDR3 DNA: TGCGCCAGCAGCCCGAAGGTCAGGGGGCACTATGGCTACACCTTC. Translating gives CASSPKVRGHYGYTF.

This clonotype was observed many times. The chain combines TRBV9 with TRBJ2-7, with 8 bases identical to TRBD1. CDR1 and CDR2 (germline): SGDLS, YYNGEE. Trimming at V came to 0 bases and at J to 3 bases, leaving 5 bases not matched to a gene. This CDR3 comprises 15 residues. As DNA, the CDR3 is TGTGCCAGCAGCGTAGGGACAGGGTCGTTCTACGAGCAGTACTTC. Protein product: CASSVGTGSFYEQYF.

J is TRBJ1-4 and V is TRBV12-3 or TRBV12-4; D is perhaps TRBD1 (6 bases). The CDR3 is 14 amino acids. The V end was cut by 3 bases, the J end by 6 bases, with 11 bases between. The CDR3 DNA follows: TGTGCCAGCAGTTTCTCGGGGGCGGATGAAAAACTGTTTTTT. The encoded protein is CASSFSGADEKLFF.

This clonotype appeared a single time. The genes are TRBV5-6 and TRBJ2-3; D might be TRBD1 or TRBD2, each matching 5 bases. Germline CDR1 SGHDT, CDR2 YYEEEE. V was pared by 2 bases and J by 2 bases, with 12 bases between. The CDR3 loop spans 15 amino acids. This CDR3 reads CASSFGAGTTDTQYF. CDR3 DNA sequence: TGTGCCAGCAGCTTTGGAGCAGGGACCACAGATACGCAGTATTTT.

This clonotype was counted at least ten times. This chain joins TRBV11-2 and TRBJ2-2, with 8 bases identical to TRBD2. V was clipped by 5 bases and J by 3 bases; unmatched bases: 8. Germline CDR1 and CDR2: SGHAT and FQNNGV. The CDR3 runs 16 residues. Here the CDR3 reads CASSRISGEDTGELFF. The CDR3 DNA reads as TGTGCCAGCAGCCGAATTAGCGGGGAGGACACCGGGGAGCTGTTTTTT.

Concerning this clonotype itself: One base away lies a much larger clone, so this may be a sequencing read error. The chain employs TRBV6-5 and TRBJ2-4; unclear D gene. In germline, CDR1 is MNHEY, CDR2 SVGAGI. The CDR3 is 14 residues long. CDR3 region: CASSYGYEINLQYF. The CDR3 nucleotides are TGTGCCAGCAGTTACGGATACGAGATAAACCTTCAGTACTTC.

V usage is TRBV12-3 or TRBV12-4 and J usage is TRBJ2-3, with D perhaps TRBD1 (6 bases). The CDR3 runs 14 residues. V shed 6 bases and J shed 2 bases, with 12 bases lying between them. CDR3 DNA: TGTGCCAGCAGAGGAGGACAGAACACAGATACGCAGTATTTT. Protein sequence: CASRGGQNTDTQYF.